This T cell receptor (beta chain) was sequenced for a study of T cells in Graves' hyperthyroidism and ophthalmopathy. This clonotype was counted a few times. Germline V lookup: CDR1 LNHNV, CDR2 YYDKDF (reference sequence). There are 13 residues in the CDR3. Unmatched junction bases numbered 5, after V lost 8 bases and J lost 4 bases. Researchers amplified the TCR beta CDR3 regions from RNA transcripts. TCR CDR3 regions were first amplified by RT-PCR with HTBI primers. One entry per CDR3 protein, called by TCRdb with MiXCR from the multiplex PCR reads. The data show about 560,000 distinct CDR3 sequences, 15% to 20% seen once. Among the patients, aged 18 to 65, hyperthyroidism was newly diagnosed and had lasted under 2 months.

The chain couples TRBV15 to TRBJ2-3, with TRBD1 matching over 8 bases. Source material: blood. The receptor's source is a young woman with Graves' hyperthyroidism. CDR3 sequence (DNA): TGTGCCACCCAAACAGGGGGTGCAGATACGCAGTATTTT. This translates into CATQTGGADTQYF. Looking up the rest from reference TRBV15 and TRBJ2-3 gives the full variable domain: DAMVIQNPRYQVTQFGKPVTLSCSQTLNHNVMYWYQQKSSQAPKLLFHYYDKDFNNEADTPDNFQSRRPNTSFCFLDIRSPGLGDTAMYLCATQTGGADTQYFGPGTRLTVL.